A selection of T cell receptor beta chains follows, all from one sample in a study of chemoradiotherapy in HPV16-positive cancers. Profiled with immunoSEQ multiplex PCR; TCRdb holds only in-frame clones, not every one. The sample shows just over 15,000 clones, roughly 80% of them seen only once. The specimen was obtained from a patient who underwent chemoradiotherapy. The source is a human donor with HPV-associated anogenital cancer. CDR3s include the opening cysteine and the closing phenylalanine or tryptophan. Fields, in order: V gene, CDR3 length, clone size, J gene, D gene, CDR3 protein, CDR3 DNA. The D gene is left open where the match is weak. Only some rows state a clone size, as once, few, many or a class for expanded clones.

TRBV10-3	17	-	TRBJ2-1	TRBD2	CAISETLIAGGRNEQFF	TGTGCCATCAGTGAGACCCTAATAGCGGGGGGGCGGAATGAGCAGTTCTTC
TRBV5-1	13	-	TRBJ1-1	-	CASSQLVMGEAFF	TGCGCCAGCAGCCAATTGGTGATGGGTGAAGCTTTCTTT
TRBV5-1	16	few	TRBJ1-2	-	CASSLVGGARMDGYTF	TGCGCCAGCAGCTTGGTAGGCGGGGCGCGTATGGATGGCTACACCTTC
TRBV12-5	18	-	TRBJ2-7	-	CASGLAMVSAGTLDEQYF	TGTGCTAGTGGTTTGGCTATGGTCTCGGCGGGGACCCTCGACGAGCAGTACTTC
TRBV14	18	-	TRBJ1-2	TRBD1	CASSRTPGPGQGFVGYTF	TGTGCCAGCAGCCGCACCCCCGGCCCGGGACAGGGGTTTGTCGGCTACACCTTC
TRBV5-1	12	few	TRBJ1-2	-	CASRVPNYGYTF	TGCGCCAGCAGGGTCCCGAACTATGGCTACACCTTC
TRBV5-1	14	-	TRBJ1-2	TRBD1	CASSLDRGTYGYTF	TGCGCCAGCAGCTTGGACAGGGGTACCTATGGCTACACCTTC
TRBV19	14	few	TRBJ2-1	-	CASSIPGANLEQFF	TGTGCCAGTAGTATCCCAGGGGCGAACCTTGAGCAGTTCTTC
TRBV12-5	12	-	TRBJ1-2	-	CASGFPQAGYTF	TGTGCTAGTGGTTTCCCCCAGGCTGGCTACACCTTC
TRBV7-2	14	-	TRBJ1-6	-	CASSLGQTNSPLHF	TGTGCCAGCAGCTTAGGACAGACTAATTCACCCCTCCACTTT
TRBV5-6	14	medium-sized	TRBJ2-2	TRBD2	CASVLGGGTGELFF	TGTGCCTCCGTCCTTGGCGGGGGGACCGGGGAGCTGTTTTTT
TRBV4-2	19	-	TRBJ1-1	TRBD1	CASRLGGIGGPSLYTEAFF	TGTGCCAGCAGGCTCGGGGGAATAGGGGGCCCAAGCCTTTACACTGAAGCTTTCTTT
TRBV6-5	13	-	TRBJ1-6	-	CATMSPYNSPLHF	TGTGCCACCATGTCACCGTATAATTCACCCCTCCACTTT
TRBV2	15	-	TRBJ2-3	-	CASRARDNGPDTQYF	TGTGCCAGCAGGGCCCGGGACAATGGGCCAGATACGCAGTATTTT
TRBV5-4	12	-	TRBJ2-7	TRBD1	CASSADRYEQYF	TGTGCCAGCAGCGCGGACAGGTACGAGCAGTACTTC
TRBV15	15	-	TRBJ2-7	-	CATSRENGASYEQYF	TGTGCCACCAGCAGGGAGAACGGGGCCTCCTACGAGCAGTACTTC
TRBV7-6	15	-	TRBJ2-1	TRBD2	CASSLLRGGHNEQFF	TGTGCCAGCAGCTTACTCCGGGGGGGCCACAATGAGCAGTTCTTC
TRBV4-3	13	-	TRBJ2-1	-	CASSQDGGVEQFF	TGCGCCAGCAGCCAAGATGGCGGGGTTGAGCAGTTCTTC
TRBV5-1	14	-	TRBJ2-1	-	CASGLLGNYNEQFF	TGCGCCAGCGGTCTACTAGGGAACTACAATGAGCAGTTCTTC
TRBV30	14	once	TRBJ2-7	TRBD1	CAWGRDRAYYEQYF	TGTGCCTGGGGACGCGACAGGGCTTACTACGAGCAGTACTTC
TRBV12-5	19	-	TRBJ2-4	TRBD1	CASGWATGTGLLAKNIQYF	TGTGCTAGTGGTTGGGCCACCGGGACAGGGCTTCTAGCCAAAAACATTCAGTACTTC
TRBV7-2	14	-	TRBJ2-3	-	CASSRLGSTDTQYF	TGTGCCAGCAGCCGGCTAGGGTCGACAGATACGCAGTATTTT
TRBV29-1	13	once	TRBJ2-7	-	CSVVQRSSYEQYF	TGCAGCGTTGTCCAGCGGAGCTCCTACGAGCAGTACTTC
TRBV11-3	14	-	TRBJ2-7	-	CASSLETGSYEQYF	TGTGCCAGCAGCTTAGAAACTGGATCCTACGAGCAGTACTTC
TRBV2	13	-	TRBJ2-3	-	CASSPQGTDTQYF	TGTGCCAGCAGCCCACAGGGAACAGATACGCAGTATTTT
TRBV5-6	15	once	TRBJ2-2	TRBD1	CASSLNRGSTGELFF	TGTGCCAGCAGCTTGAACAGGGGGTCCACCGGGGAGCTGTTTTTT
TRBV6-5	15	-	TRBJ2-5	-	CASSLTGTKFETQYF	TGTGCCAGCAGTTTGACCGGGACAAAGTTTGAGACCCAGTACTTC
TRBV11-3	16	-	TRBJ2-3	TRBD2	CASSLTWRGGTDTQYF	TGTGCCAGCAGCTTAACTTGGCGGGGGGGTACAGATACGCAGTATTTT
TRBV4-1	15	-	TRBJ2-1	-	CASSQGDRGYNEQFF	TGCGCCAGCAGCCAAGGGGATCGGGGGTACAATGAGCAGTTCTTC
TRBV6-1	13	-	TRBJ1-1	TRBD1	CASRDRGLYEAFF	TGTGCCAGCAGAGACAGGGGCCTCTATGAAGCTTTCTTT
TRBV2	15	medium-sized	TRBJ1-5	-	CASSEVRQFNQPQHF	TGTGCCAGCAGTGAAGTACGTCAGTTCAATCAGCCCCAGCATTTT
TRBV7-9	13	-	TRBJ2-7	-	CASSLAPLYEQYF	TGTGCCAGCAGCCTCGCCCCCCTCTACGAGCAGTACTTC
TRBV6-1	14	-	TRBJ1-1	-	CASSQTRLLTEAFF	TGTGCCAGCAGCCAAACCCGATTACTCACTGAAGCTTTCTTT
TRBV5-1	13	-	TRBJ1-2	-	CASSPGTLYGYTF	TGCGCCAGCAGCCCCGGGACACTCTATGGCTACACCTTC
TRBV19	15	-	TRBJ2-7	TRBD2	CASSMSGGSDYEQYF	TGTGCCAGTAGTATGTCGGGGGGGTCTGATTACGAGCAGTACTTC
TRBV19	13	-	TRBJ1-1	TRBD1	CASRGQMNTEAFF	TGTGCCAGTAGGGGACAGATGAACACTGAAGCTTTCTTT
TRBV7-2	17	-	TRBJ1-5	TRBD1	CASSSLIGTGINQPQHF	TGTGCCAGCAGCTCCTTAATCGGGACAGGGATCAATCAGCCCCAGCATTTT
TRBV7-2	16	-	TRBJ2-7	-	CASSLFSTTADYEQYF	TGTGCCAGCAGCTTATTTTCCACTACTGCCGATTACGAGCAGTACTTC
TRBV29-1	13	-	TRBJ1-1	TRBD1	CSVKTGLNTEAFF	TGCAGCGTAAAGACAGGGTTGAACACTGAAGCTTTCTTT
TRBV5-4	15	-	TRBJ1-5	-	CASSLAPNSNQPQHF	TGTGCCAGCAGCTTGGCCCCAAATAGCAATCAGCCCCAGCATTTT
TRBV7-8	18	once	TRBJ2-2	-	CASSSRITDLANTGELFF	TGTGCCAGCAGCTCCAGGATAACAGACCTTGCGAACACCGGGGAGCTGTTTTTT
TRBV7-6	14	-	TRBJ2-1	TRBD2	CASGSGGQNNEQFF	TGTGCCAGCGGCAGCGGGGGGCAGAACAATGAGCAGTTCTTC
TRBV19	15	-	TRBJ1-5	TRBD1	CASSETGGGHQPQHF	TGTGCCAGTAGTGAGACAGGGGGCGGGCATCAGCCCCAGCATTTT
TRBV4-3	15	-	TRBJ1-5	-	CASSQELGVVQPQHF	TGCGCCAGCAGCCAAGAGCTCGGGGTTGTCCAGCCCCAGCATTTT
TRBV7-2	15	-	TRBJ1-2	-	CASSLARPSVYGYTF	TGTGCCAGCAGCTTAGCCAGGCCGAGCGTCTATGGCTACACCTTC
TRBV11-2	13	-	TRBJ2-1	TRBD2	CASSLWTRDEQFF	TGTGCCAGCAGCTTATGGACTAGGGATGAGCAGTTCTTC